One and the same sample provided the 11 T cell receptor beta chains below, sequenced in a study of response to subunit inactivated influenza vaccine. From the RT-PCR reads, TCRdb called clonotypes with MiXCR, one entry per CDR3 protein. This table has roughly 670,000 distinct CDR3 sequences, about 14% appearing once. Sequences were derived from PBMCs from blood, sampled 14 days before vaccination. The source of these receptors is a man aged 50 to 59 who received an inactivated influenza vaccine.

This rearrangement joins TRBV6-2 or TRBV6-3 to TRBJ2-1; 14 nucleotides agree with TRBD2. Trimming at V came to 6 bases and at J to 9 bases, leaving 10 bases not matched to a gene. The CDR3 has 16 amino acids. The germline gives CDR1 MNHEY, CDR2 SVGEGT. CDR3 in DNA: TGTGCCAGCAGGATTACGACTAGCGGGAGGGAGGCTGAGCAGTTCTTC. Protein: CASRITTSGREAEQFF.

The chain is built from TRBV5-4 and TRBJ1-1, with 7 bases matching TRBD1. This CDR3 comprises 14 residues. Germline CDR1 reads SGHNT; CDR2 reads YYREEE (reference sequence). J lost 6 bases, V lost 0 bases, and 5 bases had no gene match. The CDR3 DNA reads TGTGCCAGCAGCTTGGACAGGGGAGACCCTGAAGCTTTCTTT. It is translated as CASSLDRGDPEAFF.

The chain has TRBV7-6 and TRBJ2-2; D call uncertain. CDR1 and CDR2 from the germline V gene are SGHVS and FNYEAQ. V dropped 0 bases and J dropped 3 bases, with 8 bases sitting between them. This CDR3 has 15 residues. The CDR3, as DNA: TGTGCCAGCAGCTTAGCTAACGGGTACACCGGGGAGCTGTTTTTT. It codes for CASSLANGYTGELFF. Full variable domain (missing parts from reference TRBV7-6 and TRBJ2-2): GAGVSQSPRYKVTKRGQDVALRCDPISGHVSLYWYRQALGQGPEFLTYFNYEAQQDKSGLPNDRFSAERPEGSISTLTIQRTEQRDSAMYRCASSLANGYTGELFFGEGSRLTVL.

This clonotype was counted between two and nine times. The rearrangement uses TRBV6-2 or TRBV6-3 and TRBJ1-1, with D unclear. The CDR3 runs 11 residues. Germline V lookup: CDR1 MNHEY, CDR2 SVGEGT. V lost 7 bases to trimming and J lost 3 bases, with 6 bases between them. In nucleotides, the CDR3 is TGTGCCAGCACCTTTGACACTGAAGCTTTCTTT. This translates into CASTFDTEAFF.

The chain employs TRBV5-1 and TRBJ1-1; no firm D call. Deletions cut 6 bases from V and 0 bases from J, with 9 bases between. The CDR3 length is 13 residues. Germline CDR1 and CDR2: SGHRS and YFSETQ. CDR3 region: CASTGSLNTEAFF. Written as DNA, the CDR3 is TGCGCCAGCACCGGGAGCTTGAACACTGAAGCTTTCTTT.

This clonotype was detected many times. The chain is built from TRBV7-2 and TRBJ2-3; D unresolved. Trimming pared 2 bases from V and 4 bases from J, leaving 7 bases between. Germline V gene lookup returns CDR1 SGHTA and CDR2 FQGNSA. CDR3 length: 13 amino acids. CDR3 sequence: CASSLSVPDTQYF. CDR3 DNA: TGTGCCAGCAGCTTATCGGTCCCAGATACGCAGTATTTT.

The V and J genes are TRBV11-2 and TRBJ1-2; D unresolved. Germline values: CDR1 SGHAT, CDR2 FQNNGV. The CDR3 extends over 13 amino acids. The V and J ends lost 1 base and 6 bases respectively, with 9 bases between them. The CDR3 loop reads CASSLGPSHGYTF. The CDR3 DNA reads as TGTGCCAGCAGCTTAGGACCAAGCCATGGCTACACCTTC. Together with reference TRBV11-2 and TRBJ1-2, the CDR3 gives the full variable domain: EAGVAQSPRYKIIEKRQSVAFWCNPISGHATLYWYQQILGQGPKLLIQFQNNGVVDDSQLPKDRFSAERLKGVDSTLKIQPAKLEDSAVYLCASSLGPSHGYTFGSGTRLTVV.

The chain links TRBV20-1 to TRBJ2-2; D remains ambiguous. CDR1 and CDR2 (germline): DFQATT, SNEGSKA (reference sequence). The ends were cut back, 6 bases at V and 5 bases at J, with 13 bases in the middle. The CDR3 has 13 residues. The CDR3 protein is CSAVETQTGELFF. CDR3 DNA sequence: TGCAGTGCGGTGGAAACCCAAACCGGGGAGCTGTTTTTT.

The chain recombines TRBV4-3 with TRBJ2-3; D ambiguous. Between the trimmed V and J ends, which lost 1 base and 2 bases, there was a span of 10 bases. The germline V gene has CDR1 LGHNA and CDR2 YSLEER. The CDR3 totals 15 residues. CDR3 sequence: CASSQVAATTDTQYF. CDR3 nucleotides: TGCGCCAGCAGCCAAGTGGCGGCCACCACAGATACGCAGTATTTT.

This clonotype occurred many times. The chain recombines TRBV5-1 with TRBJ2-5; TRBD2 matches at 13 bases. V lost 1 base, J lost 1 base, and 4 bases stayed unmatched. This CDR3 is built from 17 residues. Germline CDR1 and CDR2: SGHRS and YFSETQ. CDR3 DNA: TGCGCCAGCAGCTTGACTAGCGGGAGGGAGGTCCAAGAGACCCAGTACTTC. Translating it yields CASSLTSGREVQETQYF.

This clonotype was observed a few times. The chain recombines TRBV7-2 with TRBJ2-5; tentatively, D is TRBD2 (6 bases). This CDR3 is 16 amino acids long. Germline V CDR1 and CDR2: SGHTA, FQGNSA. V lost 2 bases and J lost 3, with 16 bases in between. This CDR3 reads CASSLIVGGRKETQYF. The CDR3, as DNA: TGTGCCAGCAGCTTAATAGTAGGAGGGCGGAAAGAGACCCAGTACTTC.